Following are 12 T cell receptor beta chains from one sample sequenced in a study of blood T cell repertoires in COVID-19. The protocol was immunoSEQ multiplex PCR, while the TCRdb copy is restricted to in-frame clones and leaves out a portion. This sample carries roughly 70,000 clones, approximately 90% of them seen once, and the ten largest clones take around 6%. Sample: peripheral blood. The receptors derive from a woman aged 70 to 79 with acute or convalescent COVID-19.

The genes are TRBV14 and TRBJ2-6; no clear D gene. V lost 6 bases, J lost 0 bases, and 9 bases lay in between. This CDR3 region has 15 residues. Germline lookup yields CDR1 SGHDN and CDR2 FVKESK. The CDR3 here is CASRASASGANVLTF. The CDR3 nucleotides read TGTGCCAGCAGGGCCAGTGCCTCTGGGGCCAACGTCCTGACTTTC. Variable domain in full (rest from reference TRBV14 and TRBJ2-6): EAGVTQFPSHSVIEKGQTVTLRCDPISGHDNLYWYRRVMGKEIKFLLHFVKESKQDESGMPNNRFLAERTGGTYSTLKVQPAELEDSGVYFCASRASASGANVLTFGAGSRLTVL.

This chain links TRBV18 with TRBJ1-5; TRBD1 matches at 8 bases. Trimming removed 4 bases from V and 1 base from J; junction bases left unmatched: 12. Germline values: CDR1 KGHSH, CDR2 LQKENI. This CDR3 is 18 amino acids long. The DNA of the CDR3 is TGTGCCAGCTCACGAGCTTTTGACACAGGGGGAAGCAATCAGCCCCAGCATTTT. This sequence encodes CASSRAFDTGGSNQPQHF. The variable domain in full, with the rest retrieved from reference TRBV18 and TRBJ1-5, is NAGVMQNPRHLVRRRGQEARLRCSPMKGHSHVYWYRQLPEEGLKFMVYLQKENIIDESGMPKERFSAEFPKEGPSILRIQQVVRGDSAAYFCASSRAFDTGGSNQPQHFGDGTRLSIL.

The chain carries TRBV5-4 and TRBJ2-5; D is undetermined. V was clipped by 0 bases and J by 2 bases, with 5 bases between them. The V gene's germline CDR1 is SGHNT and CDR2 YYREEE (reference sequence). The CDR3 is made up of 13 amino acids. The CDR3 sequence: CASSLGTQETQYF. CDR3 in DNA: TGTGCCAGCAGCTTGGGAACACAAGAGACCCAGTACTTC. The variable domain in full, with the rest retrieved from reference TRBV5-4 and TRBJ2-5, is ETGVTQSPTHLIKTRGQQVTLRCSSQSGHNTVSWYQQALGQGPQFIFQYYREEENGRGNFPPRFSGLQFPNYSSELNVNALELDDSALYLCASSLGTQETQYFGPGTRLLVL.

The V call is TRBV6-2 or TRBV6-3, the J call TRBJ1-1; the match to TRBD1 covers 7 bases. This CDR3 has 16 residues. CDR1 and CDR2 from the germline V gene are MNHEY and SVGEGT. J lost 7 bases, V lost 5 bases, and 16 bases had no gene match. The CDR3 loop reads CASSLTPDRVIREAFF. The CDR3 DNA sequence: TGTGCCAGCAGTCTAACTCCCGACAGGGTGATACGTGAAGCTTTCTTT.

The chain uses TRBV29-1 and TRBJ1-2, with a tentative D call TRBD1 (5 bases). CDR1 and CDR2 (germline): SQVTM, ANQGSEA. This CDR3 has 12 residues. V was shortened by 3 bases and J by 5 bases, with 10 bases between the two germline ends. The CDR3 sequence: CSVEKGWYGYTF. CDR3 bases: TGCAGCGTTGAGAAGGGGTGGTATGGCTACACCTTC.

This chain connects TRBV20-1 to TRBJ2-5; D is ambiguous. V lost 3 bases and J 1 base, leaving 15 bases between the germline ends. The length of the CDR3 is 15 residues. Germline lookup yields CDR1 DFQATT and CDR2 SNEGSKA (reference sequence). The CDR3 loop is CSASSPARSQETQYF. The CDR3 nucleotides read TGCAGTGCTAGTTCCCCCGCGCGGTCCCAAGAGACCCAGTACTTC.

This clone has only a few counts. V gene TRBV11-2 combines with J gene TRBJ2-4; tentatively, D is TRBD2 (6 bases). There are 14 residues in the CDR3. Germline CDR1 reads SGHAT; CDR2 reads FQNNGV. V was pared by 7 bases and J by 2 bases, with 12 bases between. CDR3 sequence (DNA): TGTGCCAGCAAACCGGGACTTTCCAAAAACATTCAGTACTTC. Translating gives CASKPGLSKNIQYF.

This chain uses TRBV5-1 with TRBJ1-6, with D hard to call. V lost 0 bases to trimming and J lost 8 bases, with 6 bases between them. Germline lookup yields CDR1 SGHRS and CDR2 YFSETQ. CDR3 length: 13 amino acids. Here the CDR3 reads CASSLGADSPLHF. Here the CDR3 DNA reads TGCGCCAGCAGCTTGGGAGCGGATTCACCCCTCCACTTT.

The V and J genes are TRBV7-8 and TRBJ1-2, with 7 nucleotides matching TRBD1. CDR1 SGHVS and CDR2 FQNEAQ come from the germline V gene. J gave up 4 bases and V 2 bases, and 10 bases lay outside the gene matches. This CDR3 comprises 16 residues. The DNA of the CDR3 is TGTGCCAGCAGCTTATTGGCCACAGGGGCACTCTATGGCTACACCTTC. Its protein product is CASSLLATGALYGYTF.

This chain joins TRBV7-8 and TRBJ1-1; TRBD1 agrees at 8 bases. This CDR3 comprises 13 residues. V lost 5 bases and J lost 5; bases outside the gene matches: 4. CDR1 is SGHVS, CDR2 FQNEAQ, per germline. The CDR3 DNA follows: TGTGCCAGCAGCACCGACAGGGGAACTGAAGCTTTCTTT. Protein: CASSTDRGTEAFF.

Only one count was recorded for this clone. The chain uses TRBV5-1 and TRBJ2-6; a weak D match, TRBD1 (5 bases). There are 15 residues in the CDR3. Germline V gene sequence: CDR1 SGHRS, CDR2 YFSETQ. The germline V and J ends were trimmed by 0 bases and 1 base, with 5 bases remaining between them. The CDR3 sequence: CASSLGQSGANVLTF. The CDR3 DNA follows: TGCGCCAGCAGCTTGGGACAGTCTGGGGCCAACGTCCTGACTTTC.

Note on this clone: One junction end does not reproduce the germline sequence, and a read error may be involved. The chain employs TRBV27 and TRBJ2-1; 7 bases match TRBD1. CDR1 is MNHEY, CDR2 SMNVEV, per germline (reference sequence). The CDR3 has 17 amino acids. CDR3 in DNA: TGTGCCAGCAGTGTATCCCACAGGGGTGGATACTACAATGAGCAGTTCTTC. Its translation is CASSVSHRGGYYNEQFF.